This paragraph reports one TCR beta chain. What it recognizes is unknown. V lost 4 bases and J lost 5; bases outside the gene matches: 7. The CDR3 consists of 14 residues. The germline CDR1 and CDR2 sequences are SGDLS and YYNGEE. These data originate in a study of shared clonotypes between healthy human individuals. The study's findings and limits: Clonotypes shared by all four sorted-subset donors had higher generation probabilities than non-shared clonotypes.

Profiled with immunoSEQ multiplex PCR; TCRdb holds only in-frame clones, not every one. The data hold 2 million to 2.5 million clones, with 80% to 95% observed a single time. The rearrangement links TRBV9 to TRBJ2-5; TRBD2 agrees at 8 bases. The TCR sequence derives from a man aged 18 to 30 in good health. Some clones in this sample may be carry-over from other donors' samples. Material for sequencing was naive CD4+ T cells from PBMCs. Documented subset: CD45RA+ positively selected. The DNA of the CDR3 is TGTGCCAGCAGCCAGGGACGCGGGGGGGAGACCCAGTACTTC. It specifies CASSQGRGGETQYF.